The 3 T cell receptor beta chains below all came from one sample that was sequenced in a study of early T cells in non-severe SARS-CoV-2 infection. TCRdb re-derived calls from the 5' RACE reads in MiXCR, one entry per CDR3 protein. The table has tens of thousands of distinct CDR3 sequences, around 12% seen once. This specimen consisted of whole blood, obtained at baseline. These receptors originate from an adult who was a healthcare worker with PCR-confirmed SARS-CoV-2 infection or an uninfected control (not recorded which).

This clonotype was seen more than once but under ten times. The CDR3 region is CASSFNVGSLNQPQHF. The CDR3 DNA is TGTGCCAGCAGCTTTAATGTGGGTAGCCTCAATCAGCCCCAGCATTTT. The rearrangement uses TRBV5-5 and TRBJ1-5; no clear D. CDR1 is SGHKS, CDR2 YYEKEE, per germline (reference sequence). CDR3 length: 16 residues. Trimming pared 2 bases from V and 3 bases from J, leaving 15 bases between. The whole variable domain, remainder taken from reference TRBV5-5 and TRBJ1-5, is DAGVTQSPTHLIKTRGQQVTLRCSPISGHKSVSWYQQVLGQGPQFIFQYYEKEERGRGNFPDRFSARQFPNYSSELNVNALLLGDSALYLCASSFNVGSLNQPQHFGDGTRLSIL.

This clonotype was detected only a few times. The J gene is TRBJ1-2, the V gene TRBV7-2; D is undetermined. With 5 bases removed from V and 4 bases from J, the gap between germline ends came to 14 bases. Germline values: CDR1 SGHTA, CDR2 FQGNSA. The CDR3 runs 14 residues. For the CDR3, the DNA is TGTGCCAGCAGCCTTAGTTCTCCAGGCTATGGCTACACCTTC. Protein product: CASSLSSPGYGYTF.

V usage is TRBV11-2 and J usage is TRBJ1-3, with D maybe TRBD1 (5 bases). V lost 3 bases and J lost 0, with 15 bases in between. The V gene's germline CDR1 is SGHAT and CDR2 FQNNGV. The CDR3 has 17 residues. For the CDR3, the DNA is TGTGCCAGCAGCTTGGAAGGACGGGGGTCCTCTGGAAACACCATATATTTT. It encodes CASSLEGRGSSGNTIYF. Using reference TRBV11-2 and TRBJ1-3 for the parts outside the CDR3, the full variable domain is EAGVAQSPRYKIIEKRQSVAFWCNPISGHATLYWYQQILGQGPKLLIQFQNNGVVDDSQLPKDRFSAERLKGVDSTLKIQPAKLEDSAVYLCASSLEGRGSSGNTIYFGEGSWLTVV.